The 16 T cell receptor beta chains below come from one sample, sequenced in a study of cytomegalovirus exposure and HLA in healthy donors. PCR involved 60 Vbeta and 13 Jbeta primers. Assay used: immunoSEQ multiplex PCR; TCRdb lists only in-frame clones, some missing. The sample carries some 200,000 clones, approximately 80% recorded once. The specimen sequenced was PBMCs. Receptors originate from a boy aged 2 to 9 in good health and CMV-seronegative.

There are a few counts of this clone. The chain carries TRBV6-6 and TRBJ1-2; D is possibly TRBD1 (5 bases). Germline CDR1 and CDR2: MNHNY and SVGAGI (reference sequence). Trimming removed 6 bases from V and 2 bases from J, with 13 bases in between. The CDR3 has 14 amino acids. As DNA, the CDR3 is TGTGCCAGCAGGGGCGGGGCCGGGAACTATGGCTACACCTTC. It yields the protein CASRGGAGNYGYTF.

This chain connects TRBV9 to TRBJ1-1; D is possibly TRBD1 (5 bases). CDR3 length equals 13 residues. Per germline, CDR1 SGDLS and CDR2 YYNGEE. V was trimmed by 3 bases and J by 3 bases, leaving 9 bases between them. The CDR3 protein is CASSAGGYTEAFF. The CDR3 DNA sequence: TGTGCCAGCAGCGCCGGGGGTTACACTGAAGCTTTCTTT.

The CDR3 loop reads CASSTGTFNQPQHF. In DNA form, the CDR3 reads TGTGCCAGCAGCACCGGGACATTCAATCAGCCCCAGCATTTT. The chain uses TRBV6-5 and TRBJ1-5, with a tentative D call TRBD1 (6 bases). The length of the CDR3 is 14 residues. V lost 6 bases, J lost 3 bases, and 12 bases lay in between. From germline, CDR1 is MNHEY and CDR2 SVGAGI.

The rearrangement links TRBV7-2 to TRBJ2-5, with 10 bases matching TRBD2. CDR1 and CDR2 from the germline V gene are SGHTA and FQGNSA. The V and J ends lost 5 bases and 7 bases, in that order; junction bases with no gene match: 10. This CDR3 has 15 residues. The CDR3 here is CASSERGGGQGTQYF. In DNA form, the CDR3 reads TGTGCCAGCAGCGAGCGGGGGGGCGGGCAGGGGACCCAGTACTTC.

The CDR3 protein is CASSETLREEGTDTQYF. The CDR3 DNA reads TGTGCCAGCAGCGAGACCCTCCGGGAGGAGGGCACAGATACGCAGTATTTT. The chain has TRBV25-1 and TRBJ2-3, with 7 bases identical to TRBD2. This CDR3 region has 17 residues. In germline, CDR1 is MGHDK, CDR2 SYGVNS. V shed 6 bases, J shed 1 base, and the junction held 13 bases outside the gene matches.

The chain recombines TRBV25-1 with TRBJ1-5; the D gene is possibly TRBD1 (5 bases). CDR1 and CDR2 (germline): MGHDK, SYGVNS. The CDR3 has 15 residues. The germline V and J ends were trimmed by 4 bases and 2 bases, with 12 bases remaining between them. Here the CDR3 DNA reads TGTGCCAGCAGTGGTCGAGGACACGGCAATCAGCCCCAGCATTTT. Its translation: CASSGRGHGNQPQHF. The full variable domain, in which reference TRBV25-1 and TRBJ1-5 provide the parts outside the CDR3, is EADIYQTPRYLVIGTGKKITLECSQTMGHDKMYWYQQDPGMELHLIHYSYGVNSTEKGDLSSESTVSRIRTEHFPLTLESARPSHTSQYLCASSGRGHGNQPQHFGDGTRLSIL.

The chain joins TRBV14 to TRBJ1-2, with TRBD1 as a possible D gene (6 bases). The ends were cut back, 5 bases at V and 8 bases at J, with 18 bases in the middle. CDR3 length: 14 amino acids. The germline CDR1 and CDR2 sequences are SGHDN and FVKESK. The CDR3 DNA follows: TGTGCCAGCAGCGCTATAACAGGGCCCCTGGGCTACACCTTC. Its protein product is CASSAITGPLGYTF.

The chain carries TRBV4-2 and TRBJ2-3, with TRBD2 identical over 9 bases. Losses at the gene ends were 1 base for V and 4 bases for J; bases not matched to a gene: 6. This CDR3 has 16 amino acids. Germline values: CDR1 LGHNA, CDR2 YNFKEQ. The CDR3 DNA is TGTGCCAGCAGCCAAGCCAGCGGGAGGACCGCAGATACGCAGTATTTT. Translating it yields CASSQASGRTADTQYF.

The rearrangement uses TRBV11-2 and TRBJ1-4, with D uncertain. The CDR3 runs to 15 residues. The germline V and J ends were trimmed by 0 bases and 8 bases, with 13 bases remaining between them. Germline V lookup: CDR1 SGHAT, CDR2 FQNNGV. The DNA for the CDR3 is TGTGCCAGCAGCTTAGATCCCGGGTCAGAGGAAAAACTGTTTTTT. Protein: CASSLDPGSEEKLFF.

V gene TRBV5-1 combines with J gene TRBJ2-3, with a weak D call TRBD1 (6 bases). The CDR3 runs 16 residues. The V gene lost 2 bases and the J gene lost 4 bases, with 17 bases spanning the gap. From germline, CDR1 is SGHRS and CDR2 YFSETQ. In DNA, the CDR3 is TGCGCCAGCAGCTTAGACAGGATGGCCTCGCCAGATACGCAGTATTTT. Encoded protein: CASSLDRMASPDTQYF.

This CDR3 is CAWSTGADSPLHF. The CDR3 nucleotides are TGTGCCTGGAGTACAGGGGCTGATTCACCCCTCCACTTT. This chain uses TRBV30 with TRBJ1-6; 7 nucleotides match TRBD1. CDR1 is GTSNPN and CDR2 is SVGIG in the germline V gene (reference sequence). The CDR3 has 13 amino acids. With V trimmed by 2 bases and J by 8 bases, 3 bases remained unmatched.

CDR3 residues: CAWSPPVRTDTQYF. CDR3 DNA sequence: TGTGCCTGGAGTCCCCCTGTCCGCACAGATACGCAGTATTTT. The chain uses TRBV30 and TRBJ2-3, with D unclear. This CDR3 is built from 14 residues. Deletions cut 2 bases from V and 1 base from J, with 10 bases between. CDR1 GTSNPN and CDR2 SVGIG come from the germline V gene (reference sequence).

This chain links TRBV5-4 with TRBJ2-1; 7 positions match TRBD2. The CDR3 sequence is 16 residues long. The V gene's germline CDR1 is SGHNT and CDR2 YYREEE (reference sequence). J was trimmed by 0 bases and V by 6 bases; bases with no gene match: 9. The DNA of the CDR3 is TGTGCCAGCACTCTTGGGACTAAGCCCTCCTACAATGAGCAGTTCTTC. Protein sequence: CASTLGTKPSYNEQFF.

Remarks on this clone: Compared with germline, one end of the junction differs, possibly owing to a read error. This chain joins TRBV9 and TRBJ1-1; perhaps TRBD1 as D (5 bases). This CDR3 contains 14 residues. CDR1 and CDR2 from the germline V gene are SGDLS and YYNGEE. CDR3 loop: CASRVGQGNTEAFF. CDR3 nucleotides: TGTGCCAGCAGGGTAGGGCAGGGGAACACTGAAGCTTTCTTT. Full variable domain (remainder filled in from reference TRBV9 and TRBJ1-1): DSGVTQTPKHLITATGQRVTLRCSPRSGDLSVYWYQQSLDQGLQFLIQYYNGEERAKGNILERFSAQQFPDLHSELNLSSLELGDSALYFCASRVGQGNTEAFFGQGTRLTVV.

In this sample, this clone turned up once. CDR3 amino acids: CSGGGEGGYTF. The CDR3, as DNA: TGCAGCGGCGGGGGTGAAGGTGGCTACACCTTC. The chain uses TRBV29-1 and TRBJ1-2, with a tentative D call TRBD1 (5 bases). The CDR3 is 11 amino acids. V gave up 7 bases and J gave up 7 bases, with 13 bases separating them. Germline CDR1 and CDR2: SQVTM and ANQGSEA.

This rearrangement joins TRBV19 to TRBJ2-7; 7 bases align to TRBD2. Trimming removed 3 bases from V and 3 bases from J; junction bases left unmatched: 8. Germline V gene lookup returns CDR1 LNHDA and CDR2 SQIVND (reference sequence). The CDR3 consists of 15 residues. The CDR3 bases are TGTGCCAGTAGTATCGGGGGAGGGTACAACTACGAGCAGTACTTC. Translating it yields CASSIGGGYNYEQYF.